The entry below describes one T cell receptor (beta chain). Time point specified: peripheral blood 6 weeks after treatment start. Patients had locally advanced or metastatic urothelial carcinoma. The data belong to a study of PD-L1 blockade in urothelial cancer. Study information: Analyzed time points were 3 weeks (second dose) and 6 weeks after therapy began.

Synthetically made TCR analog templates were put into each PCR as spikes. Clones were read by immunoSEQ multiplex PCR, and TCRdb kept only the in-frame ones, dropping some. The data hold more than 60,000 clones, with about nine tenths observed a single time. This clonotype was obtained from a man aged 60-69 years with urothelial cancer. The starting material was PBMCs, obtained around atezolizumab (anti-PD-L1) treatment.

The CDR3 here is CATSRDMRNTGELFF. The CDR3 nucleotides read TGTGCCACCAGCAGAGATATGAGGAACACCGGGGAGCTGTTTTTT. The chain carries TRBV15 and TRBJ2-2; D is undetermined. CDR3 length equals 15 residues. The germline V and J ends were trimmed by 0 bases and 1 base, with 6 bases remaining between them. Looked up from germline, CDR1 is LNHNV and CDR2 is YYDKDF (reference sequence).